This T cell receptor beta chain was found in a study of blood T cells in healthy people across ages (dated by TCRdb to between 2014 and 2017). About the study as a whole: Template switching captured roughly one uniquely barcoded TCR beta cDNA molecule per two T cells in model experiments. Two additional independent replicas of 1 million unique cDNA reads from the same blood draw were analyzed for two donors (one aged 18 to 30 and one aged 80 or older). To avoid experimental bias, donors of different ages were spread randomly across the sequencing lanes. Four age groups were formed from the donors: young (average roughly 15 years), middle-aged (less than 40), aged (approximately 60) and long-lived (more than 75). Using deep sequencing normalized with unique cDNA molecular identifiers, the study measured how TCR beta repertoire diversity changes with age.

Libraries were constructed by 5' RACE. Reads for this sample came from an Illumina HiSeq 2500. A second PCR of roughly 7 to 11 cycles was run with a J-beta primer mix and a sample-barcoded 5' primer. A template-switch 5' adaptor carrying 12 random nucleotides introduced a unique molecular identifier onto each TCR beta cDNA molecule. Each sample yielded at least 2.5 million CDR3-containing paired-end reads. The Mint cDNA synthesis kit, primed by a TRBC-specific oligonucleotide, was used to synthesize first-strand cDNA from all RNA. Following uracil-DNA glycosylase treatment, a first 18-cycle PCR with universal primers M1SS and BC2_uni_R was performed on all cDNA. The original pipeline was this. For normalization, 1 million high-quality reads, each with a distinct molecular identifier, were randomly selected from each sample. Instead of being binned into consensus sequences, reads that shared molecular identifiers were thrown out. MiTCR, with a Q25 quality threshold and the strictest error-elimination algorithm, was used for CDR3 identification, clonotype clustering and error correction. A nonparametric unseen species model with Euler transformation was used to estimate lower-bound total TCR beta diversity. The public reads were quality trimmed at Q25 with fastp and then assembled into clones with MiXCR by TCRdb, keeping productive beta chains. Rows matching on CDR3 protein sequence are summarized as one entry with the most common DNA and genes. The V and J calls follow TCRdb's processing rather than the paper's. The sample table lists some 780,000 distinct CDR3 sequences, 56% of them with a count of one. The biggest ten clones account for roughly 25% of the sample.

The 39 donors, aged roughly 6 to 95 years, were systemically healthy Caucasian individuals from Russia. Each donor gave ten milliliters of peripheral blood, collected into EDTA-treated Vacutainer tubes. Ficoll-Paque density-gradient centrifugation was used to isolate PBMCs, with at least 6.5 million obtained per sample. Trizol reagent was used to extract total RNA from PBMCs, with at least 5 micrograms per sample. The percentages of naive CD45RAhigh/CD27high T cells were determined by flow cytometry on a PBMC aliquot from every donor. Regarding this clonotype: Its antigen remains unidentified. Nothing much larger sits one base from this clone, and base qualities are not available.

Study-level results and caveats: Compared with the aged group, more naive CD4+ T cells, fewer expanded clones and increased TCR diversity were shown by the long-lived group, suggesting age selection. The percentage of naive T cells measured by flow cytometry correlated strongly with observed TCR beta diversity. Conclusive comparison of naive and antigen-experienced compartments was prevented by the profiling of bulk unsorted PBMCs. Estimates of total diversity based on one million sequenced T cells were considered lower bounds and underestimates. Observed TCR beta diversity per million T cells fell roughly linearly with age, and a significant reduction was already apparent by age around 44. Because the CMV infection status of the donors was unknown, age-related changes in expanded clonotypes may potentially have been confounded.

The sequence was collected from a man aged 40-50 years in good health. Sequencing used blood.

CDR3 reads: CASSTHGGGGRETQYF. The DNA is TGTGCCAGCAGTACCCATGGAGGAGGGGGACGAGAGACCCAGTACTTC. The chain is encoded by TRBV28 joined to TRBJ2-5, with a tentative D call of TRBD1 or TRBD2, each matching 6 bases. The CDR3, from cysteine to phenylalanine, totals 16 residues. The entry retains the CDR3 DNA only, 48 bases that are in frame from base 1. V and J are truncated by 5 bases and 4 bases respectively, leaving an intervening sequence of 20 bases. CDR1 and CDR2, per the germline V gene, are MDHEN and SYDVKM.